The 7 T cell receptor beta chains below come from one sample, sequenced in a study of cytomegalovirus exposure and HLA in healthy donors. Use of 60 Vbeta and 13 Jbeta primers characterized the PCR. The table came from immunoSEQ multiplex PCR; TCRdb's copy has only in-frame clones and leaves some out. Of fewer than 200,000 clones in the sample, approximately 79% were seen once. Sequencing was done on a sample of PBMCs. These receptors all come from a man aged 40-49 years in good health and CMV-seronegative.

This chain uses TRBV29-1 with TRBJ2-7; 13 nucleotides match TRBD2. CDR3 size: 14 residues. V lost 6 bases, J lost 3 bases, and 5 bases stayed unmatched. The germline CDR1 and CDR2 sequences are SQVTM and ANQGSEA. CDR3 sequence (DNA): TGCAGCGTAGGGACTAGCGGGATCCACTACGAGCAGTACTTC. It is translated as CSVGTSGIHYEQYF.

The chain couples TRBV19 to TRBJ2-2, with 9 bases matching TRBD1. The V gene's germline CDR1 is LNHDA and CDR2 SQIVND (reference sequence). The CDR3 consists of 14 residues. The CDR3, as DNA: TGTGCATCAGGGAGACAGGGGGACACCGGGGAGCTGTTTTTT. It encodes CASGRQGDTGELFF.

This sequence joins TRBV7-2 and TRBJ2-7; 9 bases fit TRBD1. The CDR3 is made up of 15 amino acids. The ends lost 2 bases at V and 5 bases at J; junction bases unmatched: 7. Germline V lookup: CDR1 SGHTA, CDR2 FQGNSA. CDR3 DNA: TGTGCCAGCAGCTTATCAGCCGGGACAGGGCACGAGCAGTACTTC. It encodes CASSLSAGTGHEQYF.

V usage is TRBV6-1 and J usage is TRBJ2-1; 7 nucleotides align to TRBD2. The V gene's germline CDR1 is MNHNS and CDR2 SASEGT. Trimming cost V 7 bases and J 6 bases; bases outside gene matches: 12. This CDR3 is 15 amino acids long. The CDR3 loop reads CASITSGMVGNEQFF. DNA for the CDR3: TGTGCCAGCATTACCAGCGGGATGGTCGGCAATGAGCAGTTCTTC.

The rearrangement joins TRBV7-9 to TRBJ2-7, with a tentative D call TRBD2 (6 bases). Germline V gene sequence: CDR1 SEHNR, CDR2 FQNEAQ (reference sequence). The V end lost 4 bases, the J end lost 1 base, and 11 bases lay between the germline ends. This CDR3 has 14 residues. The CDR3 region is CASSSPGTSYEQYF. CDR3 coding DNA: TGTGCCAGCAGCTCCCCCGGGACTTCCTACGAGCAGTACTTC.

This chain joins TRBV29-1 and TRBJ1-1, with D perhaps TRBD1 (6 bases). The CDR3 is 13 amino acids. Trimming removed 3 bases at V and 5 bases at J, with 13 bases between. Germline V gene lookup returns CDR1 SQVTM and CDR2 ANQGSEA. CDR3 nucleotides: TGCAGCGTTGAGAAGGGGGTTGGTACTGAAGCTTTCTTT. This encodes CSVEKGVGTEAFF.

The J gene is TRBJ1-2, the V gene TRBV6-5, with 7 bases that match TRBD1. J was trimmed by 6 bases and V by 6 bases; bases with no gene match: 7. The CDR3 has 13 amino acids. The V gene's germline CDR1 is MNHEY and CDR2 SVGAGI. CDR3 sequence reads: CASRPSGTDGYTF. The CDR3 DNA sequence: TGTGCCAGCAGGCCGTCCGGGACAGATGGCTACACCTTC.